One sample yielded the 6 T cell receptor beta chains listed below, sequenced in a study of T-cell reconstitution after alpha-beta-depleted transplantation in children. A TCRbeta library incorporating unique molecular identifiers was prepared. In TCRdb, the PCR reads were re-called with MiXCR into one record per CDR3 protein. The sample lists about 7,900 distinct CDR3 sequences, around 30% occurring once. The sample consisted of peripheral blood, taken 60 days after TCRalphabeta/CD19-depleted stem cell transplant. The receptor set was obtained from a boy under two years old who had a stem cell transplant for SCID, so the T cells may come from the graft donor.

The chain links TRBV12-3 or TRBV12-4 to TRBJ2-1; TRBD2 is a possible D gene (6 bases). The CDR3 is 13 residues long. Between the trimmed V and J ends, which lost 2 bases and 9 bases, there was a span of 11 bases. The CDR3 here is CASSLTSWGEQFF. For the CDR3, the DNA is TGTGCCAGCAGTTTAACTAGCTGGGGTGAGCAGTTCTTC.

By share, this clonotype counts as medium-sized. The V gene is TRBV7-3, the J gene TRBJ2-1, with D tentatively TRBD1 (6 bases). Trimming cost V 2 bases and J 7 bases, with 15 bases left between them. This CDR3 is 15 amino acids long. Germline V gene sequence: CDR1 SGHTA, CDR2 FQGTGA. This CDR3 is CASSLFQGPANEQFF. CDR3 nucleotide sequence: TGTGCCAGCAGCTTATTCCAGGGGCCTGCTAATGAGCAGTTCTTC.

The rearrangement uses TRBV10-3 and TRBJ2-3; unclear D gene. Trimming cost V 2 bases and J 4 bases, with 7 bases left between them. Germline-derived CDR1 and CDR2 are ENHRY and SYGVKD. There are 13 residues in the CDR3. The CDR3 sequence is CAISEHSPDTQYF. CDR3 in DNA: TGTGCCATCAGTGAGCACTCCCCAGATACGCAGTATTTT.

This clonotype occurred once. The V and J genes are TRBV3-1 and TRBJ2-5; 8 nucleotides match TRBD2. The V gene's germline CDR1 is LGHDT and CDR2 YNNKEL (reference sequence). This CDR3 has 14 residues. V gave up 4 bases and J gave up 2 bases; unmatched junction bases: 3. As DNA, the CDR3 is TGTGCCAGCAGCCCGGGACTAGTGCAAGAGACCCAGTACTTC. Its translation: CASSPGLVQETQYF.

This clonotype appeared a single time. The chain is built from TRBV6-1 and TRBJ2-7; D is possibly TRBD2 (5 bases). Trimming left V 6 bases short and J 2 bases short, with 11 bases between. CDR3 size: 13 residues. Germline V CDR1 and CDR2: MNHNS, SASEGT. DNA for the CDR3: TGTGCCAGCAGGAGGGTAGTCCCCTACGAGCAGTACTTC. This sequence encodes CASRRVVPYEQYF.

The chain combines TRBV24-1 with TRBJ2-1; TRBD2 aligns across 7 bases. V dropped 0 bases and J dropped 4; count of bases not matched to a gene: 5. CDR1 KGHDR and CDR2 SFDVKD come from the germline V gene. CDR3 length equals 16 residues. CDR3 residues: CATSDLGGLGYNEQFF. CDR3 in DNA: TGTGCCACCAGTGATTTGGGAGGACTAGGGTACAATGAGCAGTTCTTC.